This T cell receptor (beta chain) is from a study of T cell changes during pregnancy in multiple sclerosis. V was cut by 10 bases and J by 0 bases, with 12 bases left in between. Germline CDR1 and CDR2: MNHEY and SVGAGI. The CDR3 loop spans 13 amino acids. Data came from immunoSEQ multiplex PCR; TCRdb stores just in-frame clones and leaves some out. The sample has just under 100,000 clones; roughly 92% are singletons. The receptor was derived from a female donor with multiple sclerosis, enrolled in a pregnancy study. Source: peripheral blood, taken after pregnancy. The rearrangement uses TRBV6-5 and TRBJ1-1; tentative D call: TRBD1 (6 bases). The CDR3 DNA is TGTGCCACTAGCGGACAGATGAACACTGAAGCTTTCTTT. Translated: CATSGQMNTEAFF.